Below, 7 T cell receptor beta chains from the same sample are listed, as sequenced in a study of vaccination effects on CD4 cells after COVID-19. These receptors lack a known antigen. Sequencing was preceded by expansion of antigen-specific CD4+ T cells with viral peptide pools in the ViraFEST assay. Investigators separated out CD4+ T cells once around 9 days of culture had passed. The person acquired a PCR-confirmed SARS-CoV-2 infection between March and December 2020. TCRdb's table, derived via immunoSEQ multiplex PCR, lists solely in-frame clones and lacks some. The table records tens of thousands of clones, 55% to 75% of them present only once. Here the sequenced sample was CD4+ T cells from PBMCs cultured with a peptide pool, taken before COVID-19 vaccination. The receptors were sampled from a human donor who had a prior SARS-CoV-2 infection.

This chain connects TRBV6-4 to TRBJ1-1, with a tentative D call TRBD1 (5 bases). The ends were cut back, 2 bases at V and 4 bases at J, with 8 bases in the middle. Germline V gene data show CDR1 as MRHNA and CDR2 as SNTAGT. This CDR3 has 13 residues. The CDR3 region has the DNA TGTGCCAGCAGTGACAGAAGGGGCACTGAAGCTTTCTTT. This sequence encodes CASSDRRGTEAFF.

The genes are TRBV10-3 and TRBJ1-5; D is possibly TRBD1 (5 bases). The CDR3 is 15 amino acids. Per germline, CDR1 ENHRY and CDR2 SYGVKD. The V end lost 3 bases, the J end lost 0 bases, and 9 bases lay between the germline ends. CDR3 nucleotides: TGTGCCATCAGTGAAGGGGCAAATAGCAATCAGCCCCAGCATTTT. Its protein product is CAISEGANSNQPQHF.

The rearrangement links TRBV12-3 or TRBV12-4 to TRBJ2-7, with D unresolved. The CDR3 covers 13 residues. Trimming removed 2 bases at V and 3 bases at J, with 8 bases between. The CDR3 here is CASSLFLDYEQYF. The DNA of the CDR3 is TGTGCCAGCAGTTTATTTTTGGACTACGAGCAGTACTTC.

V gene TRBV7-3 combines with J gene TRBJ2-2; D call uncertain. The CDR3 spans 14 residues. Trimming removed 5 bases at V and 2 bases at J, with 9 bases between. The V gene's germline CDR1 is SGHTA and CDR2 FQGTGA. Here the CDR3 reads CASSHSTNTGELFF. As DNA, the CDR3 is TGTGCCAGCAGCCACTCCACTAACACCGGGGAGCTGTTTTTT.

This clone was recorded a few times. The chain combines TRBV7-3 with TRBJ2-7, with TRBD1 identical over 8 bases. The CDR3 has 13 amino acids. Trimming took 5 bases from V and 6 from J; bases not matched to a gene: 6. The germline gives CDR1 SGHTA, CDR2 FQGTGA. This chain's CDR3 is CASSTTGTGEQYF. The CDR3 coding sequence is TGTGCCAGCAGCACGACCGGGACAGGCGAGCAGTACTTC. Complete variable domain (other parts from reference TRBV7-3 and TRBJ2-7): GAGVSQTPSNKVTEKGKYVELRCDPISGHTALYWYRQSLGQGPEFLIYFQGTGAADDSGLPNDRFFAVRPEGSVSTLKIQRTERGDSAVYLCASSTTGTGEQYFGPGTRLTVT.

In this sample, this clone turned up a few times. The V gene is TRBV10-1, the J gene TRBJ2-1, with 10 bases identical to TRBD2. The germline gives CDR1 WNHNN, CDR2 SYGVQD (reference sequence). The CDR3 loop spans 14 amino acids. Trimming removed 6 bases from V and 9 bases from J; junction bases left unmatched: 8. For the CDR3, the DNA is TGCGCCAGCAGATCCGGGACTAGCGTTTGTGAGCAGTTCTTC. Amino acid sequence: CASRSGTSVCEQFF.

The rearrangement links TRBV10-1 to TRBJ2-7; D may be TRBD2 (5 bases). Germline CDR1 is WNHNN and CDR2 is SYGVQD (reference sequence). The germline V and J ends were trimmed by 7 bases and 2 bases, with 24 bases remaining between them. The length of the CDR3 is 17 residues. The CDR3: CASKVTREGVGTYEQYF. CDR3 nucleotides: TGCGCCAGCAAGGTCACTCGTGAGGGAGTCGGGACCTACGAGCAGTACTTC.